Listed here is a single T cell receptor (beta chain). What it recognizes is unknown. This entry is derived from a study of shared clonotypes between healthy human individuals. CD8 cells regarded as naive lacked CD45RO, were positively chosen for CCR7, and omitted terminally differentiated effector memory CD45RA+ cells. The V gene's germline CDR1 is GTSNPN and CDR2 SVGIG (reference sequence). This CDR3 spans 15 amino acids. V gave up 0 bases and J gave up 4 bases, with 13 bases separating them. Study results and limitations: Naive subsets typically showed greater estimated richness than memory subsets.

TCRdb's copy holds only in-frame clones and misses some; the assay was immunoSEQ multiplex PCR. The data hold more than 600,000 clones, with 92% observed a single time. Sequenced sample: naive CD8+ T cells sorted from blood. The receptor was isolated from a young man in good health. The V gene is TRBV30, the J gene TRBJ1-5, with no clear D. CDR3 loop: CAWSVLGPYNQPQHF. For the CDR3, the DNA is TGTGCCTGGAGTGTATTGGGCCCATATAATCAGCCCCAGCATTTT. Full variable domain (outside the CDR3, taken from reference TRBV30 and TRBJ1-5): SQTIHQWPATLVQPVGSPLSLECTVEGTSNPNLYWYRQAAGRGLQLLFYSVGIGQISSEVPQNLSASRPQDRQFILSSKKLLLSDSGFYLCAWSVLGPYNQPQHFGDGTRLSIL.